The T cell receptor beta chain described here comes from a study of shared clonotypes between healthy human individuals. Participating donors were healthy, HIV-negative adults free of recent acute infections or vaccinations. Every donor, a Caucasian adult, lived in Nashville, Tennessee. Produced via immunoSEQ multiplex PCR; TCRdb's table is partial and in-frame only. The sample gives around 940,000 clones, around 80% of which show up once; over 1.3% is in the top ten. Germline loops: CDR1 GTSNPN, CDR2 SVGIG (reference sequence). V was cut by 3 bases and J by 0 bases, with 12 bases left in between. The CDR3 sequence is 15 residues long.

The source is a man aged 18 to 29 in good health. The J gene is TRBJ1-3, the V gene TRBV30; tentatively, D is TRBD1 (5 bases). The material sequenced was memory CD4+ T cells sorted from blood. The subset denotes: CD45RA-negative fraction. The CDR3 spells CAWRRAGTSGNTIYF. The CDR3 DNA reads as TGTGCCTGGAGGAGGGCAGGGACCTCTGGAAACACCATATATTTT. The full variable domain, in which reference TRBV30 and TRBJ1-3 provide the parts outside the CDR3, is SQTIHQWPATLVQPVGSPLSLECTVEGTSNPNLYWYRQAAGRGLQLLFYSVGIGQISSEVPQNLSASRPQDRQFILSSKKLLLSDSGFYLCAWRRAGTSGNTIYFGEGSWLTVV.